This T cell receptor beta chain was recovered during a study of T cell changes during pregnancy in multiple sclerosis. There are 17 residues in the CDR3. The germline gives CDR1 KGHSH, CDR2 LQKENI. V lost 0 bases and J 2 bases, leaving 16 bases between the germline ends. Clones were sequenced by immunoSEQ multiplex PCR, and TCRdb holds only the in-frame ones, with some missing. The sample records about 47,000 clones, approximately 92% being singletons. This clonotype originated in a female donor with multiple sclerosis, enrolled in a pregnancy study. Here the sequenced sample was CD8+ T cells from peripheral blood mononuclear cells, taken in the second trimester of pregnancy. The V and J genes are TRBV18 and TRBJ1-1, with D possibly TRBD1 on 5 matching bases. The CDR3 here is CASSPPGGVRENTEAFF. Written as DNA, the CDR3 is TGTGCCAGCTCACCACCGGGGGGAGTGAGGGAAAACACTGAAGCTTTCTTT.